This is a list of T cell receptor beta chains from one sample in a study of cytomegalovirus exposure and HLA in healthy donors. Only in-frame clones appear in the TCRdb table, and some are missing; sequencing was by immunoSEQ multiplex PCR. Of about 140,000 clones in the sample, 65% to 80% were seen once. Sequencing was done on a sample of PBMCs. These receptor sequences come from a woman aged 25-40 years in good health and CMV-seronegative. Each CDR3 is given with its conserved first and last residue. A D gene is named only where the DNA matches it firmly. Only part of the rows carry a size: once, few, many, or a class if the clone is expanded.

v_call: TRBV6-1; clone_size: .; j_call: TRBJ2-5; d_call: .; cdr3_aa: CASSERGSRETQYF; cdr3_nt: TGTGCCAGCAGTGAGAGGGGGTCGCGAGAGACCCAGTACTTC
v_call: TRBV7-3; clone_size: few; j_call: TRBJ2-2; d_call: .; cdr3_aa: CASSLNVAANTGELFF; cdr3_nt: TGTGCCAGCAGCTTAAATGTGGCAGCGAACACCGGGGAGCTGTTTTTT
v_call: TRBV29-1; clone_size: .; j_call: TRBJ1-2; d_call: TRBD1; cdr3_aa: CSVPRTGTGHGYTF; cdr3_nt: TGCAGCGTTCCAAGAACCGGGACAGGGCACGGCTACACCTTC
v_call: TRBV18; clone_size: .; j_call: TRBJ1-4; d_call: .; cdr3_aa: CASSRGHNEKLFF; cdr3_nt: TGTGCCAGCTCCCGGGGACACAATGAAAAACTGTTTTTT
v_call: TRBV7-3; clone_size: .; j_call: TRBJ2-3; d_call: .; cdr3_aa: CASSLTYTDTQYF; cdr3_nt: TGTGCCAGCAGCTTAACGTACACAGATACGCAGTATTTT
v_call: TRBV19; clone_size: .; j_call: TRBJ1-1; d_call: TRBD1; cdr3_aa: CASMTRTGYTEAFF; cdr3_nt: TGTGCCAGTATGACCCGGACAGGATATACTGAAGCTTTCTTT
v_call: TRBV6-1; clone_size: .; j_call: TRBJ1-5; d_call: TRBD1; cdr3_aa: CASSVDPGQGHQPQHF; cdr3_nt: TGTGCCAGCAGTGTAGACCCGGGACAGGGGCATCAGCCCCAGCATTTT
v_call: TRBV27; clone_size: .; j_call: TRBJ1-4; d_call: TRBD1; cdr3_aa: CASSFGTGGEKLFF; cdr3_nt: TGTGCCAGCAGTTTTGGGACAGGGGGTGAAAAACTGTTTTTT
v_call: TRBV9; clone_size: .; j_call: TRBJ2-3; d_call: .; cdr3_aa: CASSVGGSTDTQYF; cdr3_nt: TGTGCCAGCAGCGTCGGCGGTAGCACAGATACGCAGTATTTT
v_call: TRBV18; clone_size: few; j_call: TRBJ1-5; d_call: .; cdr3_aa: CASSPTRVANQPQHF; cdr3_nt: TGTGCCAGCTCACCGACCCGGGTGGCCAATCAGCCCCAGCATTTT
v_call: TRBV2; clone_size: .; j_call: TRBJ1-2; d_call: .; cdr3_aa: CASSETPFYGYTF; cdr3_nt: TGTGCCAGCAGTGAAACTCCCTTCTATGGCTACACCTTC
v_call: TRBV29-1; clone_size: .; j_call: TRBJ2-7; d_call: TRBD1; cdr3_aa: CSVTGQGYYEQYF; cdr3_nt: TGCAGCGTTACCGGACAGGGATACTACGAGCAGTACTTC
v_call: TRBV7-9; clone_size: few; j_call: TRBJ2-3; d_call: TRBD2; cdr3_aa: CSSSLGAGAPSGGPQYF; cdr3_nt: TGTTCCAGCAGCTTAGGGGCGGGAGCGCCAAGTGGGGGACCGCAGTATTTT
v_call: TRBV7-8; clone_size: few; j_call: TRBJ2-1; d_call: TRBD1; cdr3_aa: CASSSTSGQDYNEQFF; cdr3_nt: TGTGCCAGCAGCTCAACCTCGGGACAGGACTACAATGAGCAGTTCTTC
v_call: TRBV5-8; clone_size: .; j_call: TRBJ2-3; d_call: TRBD2; cdr3_aa: CASSLFKRGGRTDTQYF; cdr3_nt: TGTGCCAGCAGCTTATTTAAGCGGGGGGGCCGCACAGATACGCAGTATTTT
v_call: TRBV2; clone_size: .; j_call: TRBJ2-2; d_call: TRBD2; cdr3_aa: CASGMSGSSTGELFF; cdr3_nt: TGTGCCAGCGGGATGAGCGGGAGCAGCACCGGGGAGCTGTTTTTT
v_call: TRBV6-5; clone_size: .; j_call: TRBJ2-7; d_call: TRBD1; cdr3_aa: CASRQPGTGGSEQYF; cdr3_nt: TGTGCCAGCAGGCAGCCCGGAACAGGGGGCTCCGAGCAGTACTTC
v_call: TRBV5-1; clone_size: .; j_call: TRBJ2-5; d_call: TRBD1; cdr3_aa: CASSLRDRSQETQYF; cdr3_nt: TGCGCCAGCAGCTTGAGGGACAGATCCCAAGAGACCCAGTACTTC